These 32 T cell receptor beta chains share one sample of origin, sequenced in a study of OX40 agonist ivuxolimab in advanced cancers. Assay: immunoSEQ multiplex PCR; the TCRdb copy retains only in-frame clones and omits some. The sample yields 40,000 to 60,000 clones, roughly 85% seen once. The input for sequencing was CD4+ or CD8+ T cells sorted from blood, taken in a trial of the OX40 agonist ivuxolimab. These receptors all stem from an adult with an advanced solid tumor such as melanoma, head and neck, liver or kidney cancer.

J is TRBJ2-7 and V is TRBV27, with a possible D match to TRBD1 (7 bases). This CDR3 contains 17 residues. CDR1 and CDR2 from the germline V gene are MNHEY and SMNVEV (reference sequence). Deletions cut 3 bases from V and 2 bases from J, with 20 bases between. CDR3 sequence reads: CASSLSGGGQKAYEQYF. The CDR3 DNA is TGTGCCAGCAGTTTGTCCGGAGGGGGACAGAAAGCCTACGAGCAGTACTTC.

A word on this clone: The junction shows a germline mismatch at one end, possibly a read error. As DNA, the CDR3 is TGCACCAGCAGCCTGACTTGGGGACAGGGGACCGGGGAGCTGTTTTTT. This codes for CTSSLTWGQGTGELFF. V usage is TRBV10-1 and J usage is TRBJ2-2; 10 bases are a match to TRBD1. Per germline, CDR1 WNHNN and CDR2 SYGVQD (reference sequence). The CDR3 is 16 residues long.

V and J are TRBV28 and TRBJ2-1; D is undetermined. With 8 bases removed from V and 5 bases from J, the gap between germline ends came to 10 bases. This CDR3 spans 12 amino acids. Per germline, CDR1 MDHEN and CDR2 SYDVKM. In DNA form, the CDR3 reads TGTGCCAGCGAGACACTTGACAATGAGCAGTTCTTC. It yields the protein CASETLDNEQFF.

The rearrangement joins TRBV30 to TRBJ2-2, with D possibly being TRBD2 (5 bases). Germline CDR1 and CDR2: GTSNPN and SVGIG (reference sequence). The CDR3 runs 13 residues. V lost 2 bases and J lost 6, with 10 bases in between. CDR3 in amino acids: CAWSRESAGELFF. The CDR3 DNA is TGTGCCTGGAGTAGGGAGTCCGCCGGGGAGCTGTTTTTT.

The CDR3 nucleotides are TGTGCCAGCAGCTTAGTGGGCAGGGTGGACACTGAAGCTTTCTTT. Encoded protein: CASSLVGRVDTEAFF. J is TRBJ1-1 and V is TRBV7-2; D might be TRBD1 (5 bases). The CDR3 has 15 amino acids. The V and J ends lost 1 base and 3 bases respectively, with 12 bases between them. Germline assignment: CDR1 SGHTA and CDR2 FQGNSA.

J is TRBJ2-3 and V is TRBV18; the D is unclear. V lost 4 bases and J lost 2, with 13 bases in between. Germline values: CDR1 KGHSH, CDR2 LQKENI. The CDR3 consists of 15 residues. CDR3 nucleotides: TGTGCCAGCTCACAGACGGATCCCCTCACAGATACGCAGTATTTT. Translation: CASSQTDPLTDTQYF.

This rearrangement joins TRBV28 to TRBJ2-2; the D gene could be TRBD1 or TRBD2 (5 bases each). The CDR3 is made up of 19 amino acids. Per germline, CDR1 MDHEN and CDR2 SYDVKM. Trimming left V 2 bases short and J 2 bases short, with 21 bases between. CDR3 bases: TGTGCCAGCAGTTTAATGGACCGATATTGGGGGAAAAACACCGGGGAGCTGTTTTTT. It specifies CASSLMDRYWGKNTGELFF. The full variable domain, in which reference TRBV28 and TRBJ2-2 provide the parts outside the CDR3, is DVKVTQSSRYLVKRTGEKVFLECVQDMDHENMFWYRQDPGLGLRLIYFSYDVKMKEKGDIPEGYSVSREKKERFSLILESASTNQTSMYLCASSLMDRYWGKNTGELFFGEGSRLTVL.

CDR3 bases: TGCGCCAGCAGCTTGGAGACAGGGTACTATGGCTACACCTTC. It is translated as CASSLETGYYGYTF. The rearrangement links TRBV5-1 to TRBJ1-2; TRBD1 matches at 7 bases. The length of the CDR3 is 14 residues. Trimming took 0 bases from V and 3 from J; bases not matched to a gene: 2. The V gene's germline CDR1 is SGHRS and CDR2 YFSETQ.

The chain has TRBV7-6 and TRBJ2-7; 8 bases map to TRBD2. The V segment lost 5 bases and the J segment 3 bases; nucleotides outside the gene matches: 27. CDR3 size: 21 residues. Germline V gene data show CDR1 as SGHVS and CDR2 as FNYEAQ. CDR3 amino acids: CASSEGLGGGARLGGVYEQYF. CDR3 nucleotide sequence: TGTGCCAGCAGCGAGGGACTAGGAGGTGGAGCGAGACTGGGGGGGGTCTACGAGCAGTACTTC. Filled out from reference TRBV7-6 and TRBJ2-7, the complete variable domain reads GAGVSQSPRYKVTKRGQDVALRCDPISGHVSLYWYRQALGQGPEFLTYFNYEAQQDKSGLPNDRFSAERPEGSISTLTIQRTEQRDSAMYRCASSEGLGGGARLGGVYEQYFGPGTRLTVT.

The J gene is TRBJ1-1, the V gene TRBV7-3; D is ambiguous. The V gene's germline CDR1 is SGHTA and CDR2 FQGTGA. Trimming cost V 5 bases and J 0 bases, with 7 bases left between them. This CDR3 has 13 amino acids. The CDR3 DNA reads as TGTGCCAGCAGCGCCGAGCTGAACACTGAAGCTTTCTTT. Protein: CASSAELNTEAFF.

CDR3 protein: CASSLAATGRGNTIYF. The CDR3 coding sequence is TGTGCCAGCAGCTTGGCCGCGACGGGGAGAGGAAACACCATATATTTT. V and J are TRBV5-4 and TRBJ1-3; D ambiguous. The germline CDR1 and CDR2 sequences are SGHNT and YYREEE (reference sequence). Trimming left V 0 bases short and J 4 bases short, with 14 bases between. The CDR3 is 16 residues long.

The CDR3 loop is CASSVVGQRGNEQFF. In DNA, the CDR3 is TGTGCCAGCAGCGTAGTGGGTCAAAGGGGCAATGAGCAGTTCTTC. V usage is TRBV9 and J usage is TRBJ2-1; D is possibly TRBD1 (5 bases). Trimming took 0 bases from V and 6 from J, leaving 13 bases between them. Per germline, CDR1 SGDLS and CDR2 YYNGEE. CDR3 size: 15 residues.

V is TRBV19 and J is TRBJ2-1; 7 bases match TRBD1. The CDR3 sequence is 17 residues long. Looked up from germline, CDR1 is LNHDA and CDR2 is SQIVND (reference sequence). J was trimmed by 8 bases and V by 4 bases; bases with no gene match: 17. The CDR3 DNA reads as TGTGCCAGTAGTAGAGAACCGGGACAGAAGTGGGGCTATGAGCAGTTCTTC. Encoded protein: CASSREPGQKWGYEQFF. The whole variable domain, filled in from reference TRBV19 and TRBJ2-1, reads DGGITQSPKYLFRKEGQNVTLSCEQNLNHDAMYWYRQDPGQGLRLIYYSQIVNDFQKGDIAEGYSVSREKKESFPLTVTSAQKNPTAFYLCASSREPGQKWGYEQFFGPGTRLTVL.

This clone was counted a few times. V usage is TRBV2 and J usage is TRBJ1-6; 10 bases align to TRBD1. The CDR3 length is 16 residues. The germline V gene encodes CDR1 SNHLY and CDR2 FYNNEI. V trimming: 7 bases; J trimming: 9 bases; junction bases outside the gene matches: 12. The CDR3 loop reads CASKRGPGQGTSPLHF. Here the CDR3 DNA reads TGTGCCAGCAAGAGGGGGCCGGGACAGGGGACTTCACCCCTCCACTTT. Full variable domain (missing parts from reference TRBV2 and TRBJ1-6): EPEVTQTPSHQVTQMGQEVILRCVPISNHLYFYWYRQILGQKVEFLVSFYNNEISEKSEIFDDQFSVERPDGSNFTLKIRSTKLEDSAMYFCASKRGPGQGTSPLHFGNGTRLTVT.

The V call is TRBV5-1, the J call TRBJ1-2; D gene uncertain. V dropped 5 bases and J dropped 8 bases, with 16 bases sitting between them. The CDR3 runs to 13 residues. Germline V gives CDR1 SGHRS, CDR2 YFSETQ. CDR3 DNA sequence: TGCGCCAGCAGACGGGTCCAGGAATCCGGCTACACCTTC. This sequence encodes CASRRVQESGYTF.

The rearrangement uses TRBV5-6 and TRBJ2-3, with 8 bases matching TRBD1. With V trimmed by 2 bases and J by 3 bases, 5 bases remained unmatched. Looked up from germline, CDR1 is SGHDT and CDR2 is YYEEEE. The CDR3 extends over 15 amino acids. The CDR3 nucleotides are TGTGCCAGCAGCTTTTTACAGGGGGGAACAGATACGCAGTATTTT. It codes for CASSFLQGGTDTQYF.

The chain couples TRBV11-3 to TRBJ2-1, with TRBD2 identical over 13 bases. Germline CDR1 reads SGHNT; CDR2 reads YENEEA. J lost 9 bases, V lost 4 bases, and 9 bases had no gene match. This CDR3 has 16 amino acids. The CDR3 sequence: CASSSLAGGNGGEQFF. CDR3 DNA: TGTGCCAGCAGCTCACTAGCGGGAGGGAATGGCGGTGAGCAGTTCTTC.

The V and J genes are TRBV4-3 and TRBJ2-3; D is perhaps TRBD2 (5 bases). This CDR3 is built from 17 residues. V lost 1 base, J lost 3 bases, and 17 bases lay in between. Germline CDR1 LGHNA, CDR2 YSLEER. The CDR3 spells CASSQVREGSWTDTQYF. The CDR3 nucleotides are TGCGCCAGCAGCCAAGTAAGAGAGGGAAGTTGGACAGATACGCAGTATTTT.

The rearrangement uses TRBV2 and TRBJ1-4, with 8 nucleotides matching TRBD1. V shed 8 bases, J shed 5 bases, and the junction held 10 bases outside the gene matches. The germline CDR1 and CDR2 sequences are SNHLY and FYNNEI. CDR3 length: 15 residues. CDR3 in amino acids: CASGQGGGANEKLFF. In DNA, the CDR3 is TGTGCCAGCGGACAGGGTGGAGGCGCGAATGAAAAACTGTTTTTT.

The CDR3 nucleotides read TGTGCCAGCAGTTTATCGGCGAGTACGGGGGGGCCGAGTGGTGGCTACACCTTC. The encoded protein is CASSLSASTGGPSGGYTF. The chain recombines TRBV27 with TRBJ1-2; a possible D gene is TRBD1 (6 bases). Germline lookup yields CDR1 MNHEY and CDR2 SMNVEV (reference sequence). V dropped 0 bases and J dropped 7 bases, with 24 bases sitting between them. There are 18 residues in the CDR3.

The chain recombines TRBV9 with TRBJ2-6; 9 nucleotides align to TRBD2. The V and J ends lost 7 bases and 0 bases, in that order; junction bases with no gene match: 5. CDR3 length: 16 residues. The V gene's germline CDR1 is SGDLS and CDR2 YYNGEE. The CDR3 DNA sequence: TGTGCCAGCGACGCGGGAGGGTACTCTGGGGCCAACGTCCTGACTTTC. As protein: CASDAGGYSGANVLTF.

This clone showed up just a few times. The V call is TRBV19, the J call TRBJ1-5; tentatively, D is TRBD1 (6 bases). V was clipped by 5 bases and J by 2 bases, with 13 bases between them. The V gene's germline CDR1 is LNHDA and CDR2 SQIVND (reference sequence). The CDR3 is made up of 15 amino acids. Here the CDR3 DNA reads TGTGCCAGTAGTTTTACGTCAGGGGGCAATCAGCCCCAGCATTTT. It codes for CASSFTSGGNQPQHF.

The chain links TRBV10-3 to TRBJ1-2; TRBD1 matches at 11 bases. Germline V CDR1 and CDR2: ENHRY, SYGVKD. CDR3 length: 13 residues. After removal of 11 bases from V and 6 bases from J, the junction contained 8 bases not matched to a gene. CDR3 residues: CAPGRTGGDGYTF. DNA of the CDR3: TGTGCCCCGGGGAGGACAGGGGGCGATGGCTACACCTTC.

This sequence joins TRBV6-6 and TRBJ1-5, with D possibly matching TRBD1 (5 bases). Germline CDR1 MNHNY, CDR2 SVGAGI (reference sequence). The CDR3 contains 15 residues. V was shortened by 5 bases and J by 7 bases, with 18 bases between the two germline ends. CDR3 sequence: CASSTHRGREQPQHF. For the CDR3, the DNA is TGTGCCAGCAGTACCCACCGGGGGAGAGAGCAGCCCCAGCATTTT.

The rearrangement uses TRBV19 and TRBJ2-7; 7 bases map to TRBD1. CDR1 is LNHDA and CDR2 is SQIVND in the germline V gene (reference sequence). The CDR3 runs to 12 residues. The J segment lost 3 bases and the V segment lost 4 bases, leaving 0 bases of the junction unmatched. This chain's CDR3 is CASSTGGYEQYF. CDR3 nucleotides: TGTGCCAGTAGTACAGGGGGCTACGAGCAGTACTTC.

The CDR3 DNA reads as TGTGCCTGGAGTGACACAGGCCTGTATGGCTACACCTTC. This encodes CAWSDTGLYGYTF. V and J are TRBV30 and TRBJ1-2, with D perhaps matching TRBD1 (5 bases). CDR1 is GTSNPN and CDR2 is SVGIG in the germline V gene (reference sequence). The CDR3 length is 13 residues. V was shortened by 1 base and J by 5 bases, with 11 bases between the two germline ends.

The chain is built from TRBV7-8 and TRBJ2-7; D gene uncertain. Per the germline V gene, CDR1 is SGHVS and CDR2 is FQNEAQ. The V and J ends lost 3 bases and 2 bases respectively, with 8 bases between them. The CDR3 contains 13 residues. CDR3 loop: CASSFGRTYEQYF. The CDR3 coding sequence is TGTGCCAGCAGCTTTGGCAGGACCTACGAGCAGTACTTC. Supplemented by reference TRBV7-8 and TRBJ2-7, the full variable domain reads GAGVSQSPRYKVAKRGQDVALRCDPISGHVSLFWYQQALGQGPEFLTYFQNEAQLDKSGLPSDRFFAERPEGSVSTLKIQRTQQEDSAVYLCASSFGRTYEQYFGPGTRLTVT.

This clone was seen only a few times. This chain connects TRBV6-4 to TRBJ1-2; 8 bases are a match to TRBD1. After removal of 2 bases from V and 2 bases from J, the junction contained 10 bases not matched to a gene. The CDR3 consists of 17 residues. Germline CDR1 MRHNA, CDR2 SNTAGT. The CDR3 reads CASSDPPIRTGNYGYTF. CDR3 DNA sequence: TGTGCCAGCAGTGACCCACCCATCCGGACAGGGAACTATGGCTACACCTTC.

V usage is TRBV28 and J usage is TRBJ2-1; 8 nucleotides agree with TRBD1. The length of the CDR3 is 16 residues. Germline V gives CDR1 MDHEN, CDR2 SYDVKM. Trimming cost V 5 bases and J 2 bases; bases outside gene matches: 8. The CDR3 protein is CASSPLGQGTYNEQFF. The CDR3 region has the DNA TGTGCCAGCAGTCCCCTCGGACAGGGTACCTACAATGAGCAGTTCTTC.

This rearrangement joins TRBV6-6 to TRBJ1-5, with 11 bases matching TRBD1. The CDR3 has 16 amino acids. Trimming took 3 bases from V and 7 from J; bases not matched to a gene: 8. CDR1 and CDR2 from the germline V gene are MNHNY and SVGAGI (reference sequence). CDR3 amino acids: CASSYSGTGGSQPQHF. Written as DNA, the CDR3 is TGTGCCAGCAGTTATTCCGGGACAGGGGGATCCCAGCCCCAGCATTTT.

The chain joins TRBV9 to TRBJ2-3; D might be TRBD1 (6 bases). Germline CDR1 is SGDLS and CDR2 is YYNGEE. This CDR3 contains 14 residues. Trimming pared 6 bases from V and 0 bases from J, leaving 11 bases between. The CDR3 region has the DNA TGTGCCAGCACCAATGGGGGCAGCACAGATACGCAGTATTTT. Encoded protein: CASTNGGSTDTQYF.

The chain has TRBV7-2 and TRBJ1-1, with D perhaps TRBD1 (5 bases). V dropped 11 bases and J dropped 1 base, with 14 bases sitting between them. This CDR3 is 13 amino acids long. CDR1 and CDR2 (germline): SGHTA, FQGNSA. The CDR3, as DNA: TGTGCCTCCGGGGAGGGGCCGAACACTGAAGCTTTCTTT. Its translation: CASGEGPNTEAFF.